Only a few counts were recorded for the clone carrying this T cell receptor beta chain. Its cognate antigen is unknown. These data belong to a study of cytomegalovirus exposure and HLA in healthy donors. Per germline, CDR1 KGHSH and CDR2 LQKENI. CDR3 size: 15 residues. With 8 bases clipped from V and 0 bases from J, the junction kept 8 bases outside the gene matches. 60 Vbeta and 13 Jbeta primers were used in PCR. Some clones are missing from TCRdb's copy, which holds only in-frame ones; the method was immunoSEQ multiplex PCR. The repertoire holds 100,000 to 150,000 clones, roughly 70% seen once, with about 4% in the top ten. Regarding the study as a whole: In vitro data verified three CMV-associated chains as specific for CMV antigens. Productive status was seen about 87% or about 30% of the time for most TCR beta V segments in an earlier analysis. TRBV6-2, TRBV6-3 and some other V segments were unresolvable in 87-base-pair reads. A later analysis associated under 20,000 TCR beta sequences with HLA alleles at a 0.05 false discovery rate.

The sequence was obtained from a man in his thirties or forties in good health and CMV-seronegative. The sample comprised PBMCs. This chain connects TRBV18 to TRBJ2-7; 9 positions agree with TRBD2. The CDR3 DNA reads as TGTGCCAGCAAAGCAGCGGGGGGCTTCTCCTACGAGCAGTACTTC. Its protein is CASKAAGGFSYEQYF.